The 5 T cell receptor beta chains given below trace back to one sample, sequenced in a study of T cell clonotyping in hematopoietic cell transplantation (dated by TCRdb to 2020 to 2022). The time point label for this specimen denotes: recipient sample about 28 days before transplant, after cytoreduction. The library came from the immunoSEQ multiplex PCR assay. TCRdb carries this immuneACCESS record with in-frame sequences only. Its versions omit some clonotypes, under half of them owing to an unresolved V gene in the studies checked, with the rest unexplained. The sample includes about 21,000 clones, with roughly 90% observed a single time. Of the sample, around 3.4% is held by the ten largest clones. The sequencing here drew on peripheral blood mononuclear cells, taken before stem cell transplant. Receptors were obtained from a man aged 18 to 30 with biphenotypic leukemia. Some clones in this sample may be carry-over from other donors' samples.

This clone showed up just once. The chain employs TRBV19 and TRBJ2-6; perhaps TRBD1 as D (5 bases). The germline V and J ends were trimmed by 6 bases and 2 bases, with 11 bases remaining between them. CDR1 and CDR2 from the germline V gene are LNHDA and SQIVND (reference sequence). The CDR3 is 15 residues long. The CDR3 sequence: CASSLQVPGANVLTF. The CDR3 nucleotides read TGTGCCAGTAGCTTACAGGTTCCTGGGGCCAACGTCCTGACTTTC.

J is TRBJ2-5 and V is TRBV30, with D perhaps matching TRBD1 (6 bases). V lost 1 base to trimming and J lost 3 bases, with 12 bases between them. The V gene's germline CDR1 is GTSNPN and CDR2 SVGIG (reference sequence). The CDR3 covers 14 residues. The CDR3 DNA sequence: TGTGCCTGGAGTGGAGCCACAGGGAAAGAGACCCAGTACTTC. It specifies CAWSGATGKETQYF.

The chain links TRBV28 to TRBJ1-2; D is uncertain. The CDR3 spans 12 residues. V was shortened by 4 bases and J by 4 bases, with 7 bases between the two germline ends. CDR1 is MDHEN and CDR2 is SYDVKM in the germline V gene. The CDR3 loop is CASSSRGYGYTF. In DNA, the CDR3 is TGTGCCAGCAGTTCCCGGGGCTATGGCTACACCTTC.

The gene calls are TRBV25-1 and TRBJ2-2; D is possibly TRBD2 (6 bases). The V and J ends lost 7 bases and 6 bases respectively, with 9 bases between them. The CDR3 consists of 12 residues. CDR1 is MGHDK and CDR2 is SYGVNS in the germline V gene. As DNA, the CDR3 is TGTGCCAGCACCTGGGGGGCCGGGGAGCTGTTTTTT. Amino acid sequence: CASTWGAGELFF.

V and J are TRBV29-1 and TRBJ2-1; no clear D gene. V lost 6 bases to trimming and J lost 4 bases, with 7 bases between them. Germline V CDR1 and CDR2: SQVTM, ANQGSEA. This CDR3 region has 11 residues. The CDR3 DNA is TGCAGCGTCGGCGATTACAATGAGCAGTTCTTC. This translates into CSVGDYNEQFF.